This TCR beta chain was identified in a study of blood T cell repertoires in COVID-19. Looking at the study overall: Both acute and convalescent COVID-19 samples were obtained from the United States, Italy and Spain. T cells, B-cell-depleted T cells, or PBMCs supplied cDNA or gDNA.

Original handling: The assay estimated nucleated cells by amplifying reference gene primers. Sequencing was performed with immunoSEQ multiplex PCR; in TCRdb, only in-frame clones are kept and a portion is missing. The DNA gave D and trimming, while V, J and clone size come from that table. The sample lists 95,000 to 100,000 clones; about 89% were seen once. Germline-derived CDR1 and CDR2 are LGHDT and YNNKEL (reference sequence). Losses at the gene ends were 2 bases for V and 8 bases for J; bases not matched to a gene: 10. CDR3 size: 15 residues. This receptor was taken from a woman between 25 and 40 years old with acute or convalescent COVID-19. The gene calls are TRBV3-1 (or the pseudogene TRBV3-2) and TRBJ1-2, with 8 nucleotides matching TRBD1. The specimen was peripheral blood. The CDR3 bases are TGTGCCAGCAGCCAACTAGGGACAGGCCAGCGGGGCTACACCTTC. Translated: CASSQLGTGQRGYTF.